This entry describes one TCR beta chain. What it recognizes is unknown. Between the trimmed V and J ends, which lost 8 bases and 5 bases, there was a span of 12 bases. CDR1 is WSHSY and CDR2 is SAAADI in the germline V gene. The CDR3 is 13 amino acids. This record comes from a study of Ad26.COV2.S vaccination and SARS-CoV-2 variants. Study background: Within the COV1001 Ad26.COV2.S trial arm, the donor was enrolled. Into the muscle, Ad26.COV2.S was dosed once or twice, 56 days apart.

The sample's treatment: some 20 received Ad26.COV2.S at low or high dose, single or two shots; 5 received placebo; per-sample allocation not given. Sampling occurred on day 63 after the first vaccine or placebo injection. Method: immunoSEQ multiplex PCR; TCRdb's copy keeps in-frame clones and lacks some. The sample has around 340,000 clones, about nine tenths seen once; the top ten hold roughly 6%. Study-level points and caveats: Using TCR breadth and depth analyses may have led to underestimated total T cell responses.

The receptor comes from a person between 18 and 60 years old who received the Ad26.COV2.S COVID-19 vaccine or a placebo. The material sequenced was peripheral blood, taken in a trial of Ad26.COV2.S vaccine versus placebo. The J gene is TRBJ1-4, the V gene TRBV10-2; D is undetermined. The DNA of the CDR3 is TGCGCCAGCCAAAGACTGAAAAATGAAAAACTGTTTTTT. It specifies CASQRLKNEKLFF.